This TCR beta chain emerged from a study of vaccination effects on CD4 cells after COVID-19. Study context: Convalescent patients, three in all, were sampled both early and late after vaccination. Post-vaccine sampling occurred a median 72 days after the second dose.

Having been cultured for less than 13 days, the cells underwent CD4+ T cell isolation. According to PCR results, the person was infected with SARS-CoV-2 between March and December 2020. Either the BNT162b2 or mRNA-1273 vaccine was given to participants in two doses. This clone has only a few counts. Its antigen is not identified. The CDR3 extends over 15 amino acids. Germline CDR1 is LGHNA and CDR2 is YSLEER. Trimming cost V 4 bases and J 5 bases; bases outside gene matches: 9. This table comes from immunoSEQ multiplex PCR, and its TCRdb copy is limited to in-frame clones, with some not included. The table includes 30,000 to 35,000 clones, approximately 72% detected once.

The TCR sequence derives from a human donor who had a prior SARS-CoV-2 infection. Here the sequenced sample was CD4+ T cells from PBMCs cultured without peptide, taken after COVID-19 vaccination. The rearrangement links TRBV4-3 to TRBJ2-7, with 9 bases aligning to TRBD2. The CDR3 sequence is CASSPNVWTSDEQYF. Written as DNA, the CDR3 is TGCGCCAGCAGCCCGAACGTCTGGACTAGCGACGAGCAGTACTTC.